This T cell receptor beta chain came from a study of regulatory T cells in long-lasting Graves disease (dated by TCRdb to 2020 to 2022). Concerning the study at large: Persistent Graves' disease was defined as persistently positive TSH receptor autoantibodies together with antithyroid drug treatment for over 5 years. Persistent Graves' disease patients were compared with newly diagnosed Graves' disease patients by peripheral blood TCR sequencing and RNA sequencing. The study was registered as a clinical trial and conducted in China. A total of around 35 samples underwent TCR sequencing, from about 13 patients with persistent Graves' disease and around 20 patients with newly diagnosed Graves' disease. Persistent Graves' disease patients in the clinical cohort had taken antithyroid drugs for around 10 years on average.

The library relied on multiplex PCR. The run used an Illumina HiSeq 4000. TCR beta libraries were built with iRepertoire HTBI primers and Arm-PCR amplification of CDR3 regions. PCR products were gel purified before sequencing. The authors' pipeline ran thus. Gene usage analysis of CDR3 amino acid clonotypes relied on the approximately 60 TRBV and around 14 TRBJ segments identified across samples. COPE and FqMerger were used to merge the filtered high-quality paired reads into contigs. BLAST was used to align contigs to the IMGT TRBV, TRBD and TRBJ reference genes, and CDR3 was defined following IMGT. Any clonotype with a frequency above 0.1% was classified as a highly expanded clone. Shannon entropy served as the measure of repertoire diversity, while the Gini coefficient captured V-J evenness. A clonotype found in more than one individual was treated as public. TCRdb reprocessing: public reads trimmed at Q25 with fastp, clones called with MiXCR, in-frame beta chains kept. When rows share a CDR3 protein, they turn into one entry using the most common DNA and genes. TCRdb's processing, not the study's, gives the V and J calls here. The sample contains 310,000 or so distinct CDR3 sequences, 22% of them found a single time. The ten biggest clones cover approximately 53% of the sample.

Ends trimmed: V by 6 bases, J by 4 bases; bases unmatched to a gene: 5. Including the terminal cysteine and phenylalanine, the CDR3 comprises 13 residues. The only DNA kept is the CDR3, 39 bases in frame from the first base. The germline V gene provides CDR1 MNHNS and CDR2 SASEGT. This clonotype was seen more than once but under ten times. It lacks a known antigen. Per-base quality was not reported, and no clone a single base away is much larger than it. Findings and caveats that apply to the study as a whole: Because the primary lesion, thyroid tissue, could not be accessed, the study looked at peripheral blood alone. Preferential use of TRBV28, TRBJ1-2 and TRBJ2-5 was observed in persistent disease, whereas TRBV20-1 and TRBJ2-1 were favored in newly diagnosed disease. The authors noted that the small sample size was a limitation that may lower accuracy. Compared with newly diagnosed patients, persistent Graves' disease patients had lower TCR Shannon entropy and fewer highly expanded clones, which suggests clonal expansion. Persistent patients shared more public clonotypes among themselves (around 3,000) than newly diagnosed patients did (more than 950). Sequencing and analysis were limited to the TCR beta chain.

Explained via the paper, the time point label denotes: persistent/refractory GD, antithyroid drugs over 5 years with positive TRAb. For both TCR sequencing and RNA sequencing, RNA was extracted from PBMCs using TRIzol. The diagnosis of Graves' disease followed American Thyroid Association guidelines. Recruitment of patients was carried out at an endocrinology department in Xi'an, China. Each patient gave roughly 10 milliliters of peripheral blood, collected in an EDTA anticoagulant tube. Ficoll Paque Plus density gradient separation was used to isolate PBMCs, and no further T cell sorting was performed. RNA quality was checked with an Agilent 2100 Bioanalyzer and agarose gel, and concentration with a NanoDrop 2000.

Here the sequenced sample was peripheral blood mononuclear cells (PBMCs), taken when the disease was refractory, from a patient treated with antithyroid drugs. This sequence uses TRBV6-1 and TRBJ2-7; the central 8 bases match TRBD1. The receptor was derived from a female donor with Graves disease. The sequence in DNA is TGTGCCAGCAGGAGGGACAGGAGATACGAGCAGTACTTC. The encoded protein is CASRRDRRYEQYF.